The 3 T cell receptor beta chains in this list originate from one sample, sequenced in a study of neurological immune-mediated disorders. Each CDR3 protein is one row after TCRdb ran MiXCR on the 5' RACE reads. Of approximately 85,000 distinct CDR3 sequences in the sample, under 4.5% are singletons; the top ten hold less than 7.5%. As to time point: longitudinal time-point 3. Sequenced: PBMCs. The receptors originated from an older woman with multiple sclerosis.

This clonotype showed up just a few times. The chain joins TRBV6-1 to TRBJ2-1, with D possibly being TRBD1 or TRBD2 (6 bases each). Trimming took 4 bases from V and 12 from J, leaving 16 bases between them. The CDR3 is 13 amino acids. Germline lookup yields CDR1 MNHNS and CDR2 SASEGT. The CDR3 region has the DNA TGTGCCAGCAGTGGTACAGGGACTTTGGGGCAGTTCTTC. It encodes CASSGTGTLGQFF.

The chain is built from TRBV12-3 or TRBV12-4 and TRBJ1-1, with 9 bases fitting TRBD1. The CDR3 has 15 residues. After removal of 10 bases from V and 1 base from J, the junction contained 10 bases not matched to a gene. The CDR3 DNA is TGTGCCATTAGTAGTCGGACAGGGGCGAACACTGAAGCTTTCTTT. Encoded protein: CAISSRTGANTEAFF.

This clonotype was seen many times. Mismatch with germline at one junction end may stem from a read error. This chain's CDR3 is CSASTQGNAGELFF. DNA of the CDR3: TGCAGTGCTTCGACACAGGGGAACGCCGGGGAGCTGTTTTTT. The chain recombines TRBV20-1 with TRBJ2-2; 7 bases map to TRBD1. The germline gives CDR1 DFQATT, CDR2 SNEGSKA (reference sequence). The CDR3 has 14 residues.